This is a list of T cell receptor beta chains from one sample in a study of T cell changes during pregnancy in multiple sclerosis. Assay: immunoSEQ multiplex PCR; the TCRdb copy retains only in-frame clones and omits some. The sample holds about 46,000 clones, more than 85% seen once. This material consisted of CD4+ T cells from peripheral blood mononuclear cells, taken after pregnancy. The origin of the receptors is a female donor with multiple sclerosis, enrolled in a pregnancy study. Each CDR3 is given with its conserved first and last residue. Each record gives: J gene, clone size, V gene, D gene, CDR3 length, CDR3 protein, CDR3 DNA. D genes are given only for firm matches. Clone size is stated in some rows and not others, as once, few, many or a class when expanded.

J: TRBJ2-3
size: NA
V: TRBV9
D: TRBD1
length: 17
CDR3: CASSATLDRGYGDTQYF
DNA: TGTGCCAGCAGCGCTACCTTGGACAGGGGATATGGAGATACGCAGTATTTT

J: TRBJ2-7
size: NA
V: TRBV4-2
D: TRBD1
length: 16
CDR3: CASSQDLGDRSYEQYF
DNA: TGTGCCAGCAGCCAAGACCTAGGGGACAGATCCTACGAGCAGTACTTC

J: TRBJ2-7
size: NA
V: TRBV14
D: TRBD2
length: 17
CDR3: CASSQGWGSGSDYEQYF
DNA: TGTGCCAGCAGCCAAGGGTGGGGTAGCGGGAGTGACTACGAGCAGTACTTC

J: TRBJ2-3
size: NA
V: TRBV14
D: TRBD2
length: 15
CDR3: CASSQVRDYTDTQYF
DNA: TGTGCCAGCAGCCAAGTAAGGGACTACACAGATACGCAGTATTTT

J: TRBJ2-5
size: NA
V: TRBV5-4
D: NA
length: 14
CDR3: CASSQPGRQETQYF
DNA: TGTGCCAGCAGCCAGCCAGGGCGACAAGAGACCCAGTACTTC

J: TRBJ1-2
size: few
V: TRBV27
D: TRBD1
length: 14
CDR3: CASSPGTGVYGYTF
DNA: TGTGCCAGCAGTCCCGGGACAGGGGTGTATGGCTACACCTTC

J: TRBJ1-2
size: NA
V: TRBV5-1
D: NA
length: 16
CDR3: CASSLARGIPNYGYTF
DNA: TGCGCCAGCAGCTTGGCACGCGGAATTCCTAACTATGGCTACACCTTC

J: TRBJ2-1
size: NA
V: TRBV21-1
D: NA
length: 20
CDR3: CASSKKRAGAAQSSYNEQFF
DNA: TGTGCCAGCAGCAAGAAAAGAGCGGGAGCGGCCCAAAGCTCCTACAATGAGCAGTTCTTC

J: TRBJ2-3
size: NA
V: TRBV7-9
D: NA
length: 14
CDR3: CASSLAASRDTQYF
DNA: TGTGCCAGCAGCTTAGCAGCCTCAAGAGATACGCAGTATTTT

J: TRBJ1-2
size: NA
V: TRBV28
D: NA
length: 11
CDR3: CASAANYGYTF
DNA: TGTGCCAGCGCAGCTAACTATGGCTACACCTTC

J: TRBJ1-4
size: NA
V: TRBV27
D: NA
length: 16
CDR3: CASSFTALATNEKLFF
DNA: TGTGCCAGCAGTTTCACAGCTCTCGCAACTAATGAAAAACTGTTTTTT

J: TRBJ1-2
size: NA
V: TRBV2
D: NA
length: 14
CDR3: CASSEARGGVGDTF
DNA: TGTGCCAGCAGTGAAGCAAGGGGAGGCGTCGGGGACACCTTC

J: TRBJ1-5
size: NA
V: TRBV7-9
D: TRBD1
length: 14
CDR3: CASSLDRSNQPQHF
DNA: TGTGCCAGCAGCCTGGACAGGAGTAATCAGCCCCAGCATTTT

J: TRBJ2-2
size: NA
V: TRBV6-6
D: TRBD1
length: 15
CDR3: CASSYNGQGAGELFF
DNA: TGTGCCAGCAGTTACAACGGACAGGGCGCCGGGGAGCTGTTTTTT

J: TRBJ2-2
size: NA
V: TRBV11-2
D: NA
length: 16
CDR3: CASIRVGGTNTGELFF
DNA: TGTGCCAGCATACGAGTTGGCGGAACGAACACCGGGGAGCTGTTTTTT

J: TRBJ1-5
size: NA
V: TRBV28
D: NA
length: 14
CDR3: CASTSDRTNQPQHF
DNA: TGTGCCAGCACTTCAGACAGGACCAATCAGCCCCAGCATTTT

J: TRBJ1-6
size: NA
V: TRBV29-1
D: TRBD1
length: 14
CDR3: CSVAGTGPNSPLHF
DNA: TGCAGCGTCGCCGGGACAGGGCCTAATTCACCCCTCCACTTT

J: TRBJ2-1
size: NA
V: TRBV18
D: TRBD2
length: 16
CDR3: CASSPPRLADYNEQFF
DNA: TGTGCCAGCTCACCACCAAGACTAGCGGATTACAATGAGCAGTTCTTC

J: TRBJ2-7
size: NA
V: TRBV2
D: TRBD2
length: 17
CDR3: CASRRERLALSSYEQYF
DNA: TGTGCCAGCCGTCGAGAAAGACTAGCGTTAAGCTCCTACGAGCAGTACTTC

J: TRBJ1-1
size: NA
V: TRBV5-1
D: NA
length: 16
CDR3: CASTPGHSTVNTEAFF
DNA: TGCGCCAGCACCCCGGGACACTCTACGGTGAACACTGAAGCTTTCTTT

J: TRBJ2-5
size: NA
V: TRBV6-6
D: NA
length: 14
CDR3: CASSYARGQETQYF
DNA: TGTGCCAGCAGTTACGCGAGGGGGCAAGAGACCCAGTACTTC

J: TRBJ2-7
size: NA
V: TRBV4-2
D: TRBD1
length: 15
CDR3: CASSQDRQGAYEQYF
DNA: TGTGCCAGCAGCCAAGATCGCCAGGGGGCCTACGAGCAGTACTTC

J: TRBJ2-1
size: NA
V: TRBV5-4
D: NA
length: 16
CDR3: CASSSQTLSSYNEQFF
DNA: TGTGCCAGCAGCTCGCAAACCCTAAGCTCCTACAATGAGCAGTTCTTC

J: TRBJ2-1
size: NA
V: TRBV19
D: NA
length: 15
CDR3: CASSINREPYNEQFF
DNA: TGTGCCAGTAGTATAAACAGGGAGCCCTACAATGAGCAGTTCTTC

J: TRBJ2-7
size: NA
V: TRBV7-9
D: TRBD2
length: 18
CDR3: CASSLTPRTGTSGEEQYF
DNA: TGTGCCAGCAGCTTAACTCCCCGAACCGGGACTAGCGGGGAGGAGCAGTACTTC

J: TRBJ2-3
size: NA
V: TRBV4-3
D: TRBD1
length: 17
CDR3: CASSQEFTGGSTDTQYF
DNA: TGCGCCAGCAGCCAAGAGTTTACAGGGGGTAGCACAGATACGCAGTATTTT

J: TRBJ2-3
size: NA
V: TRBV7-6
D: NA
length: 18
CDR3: CASSARRGRTVSTDTQYF
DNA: TGTGCCAGCAGCGCCCGGCGGGGGAGGACAGTAAGCACAGATACGCAGTATTTT

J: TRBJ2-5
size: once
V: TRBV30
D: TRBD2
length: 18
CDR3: CAWSWVLAGGGGQETQYF
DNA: TGTGCCTGGAGTTGGGTACTAGCGGGAGGGGGGGGACAAGAGACCCAGTACTTC

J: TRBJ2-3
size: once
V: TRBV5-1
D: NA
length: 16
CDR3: CASRSWARGSTDTQYF
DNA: TGCGCCAGCAGGTCTTGGGCTAGGGGGTCAACAGATACGCAGTATTTT

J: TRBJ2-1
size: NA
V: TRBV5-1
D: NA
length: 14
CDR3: CASSQRVRNNEQFF
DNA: TGCGCCAGCAGCCAGCGCGTCAGAAACAATGAGCAGTTCTTC

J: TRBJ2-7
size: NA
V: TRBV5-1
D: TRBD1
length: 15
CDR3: CASSSGTGYRYEQYF
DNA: TGCGCCAGCAGTTCCGGGACAGGGTATAGGTACGAGCAGTACTTC

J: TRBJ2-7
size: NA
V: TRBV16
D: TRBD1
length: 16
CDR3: CASSLKLDREGSEQYF
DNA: TGTGCCAGCAGCCTTAAACTCGACAGGGAAGGGAGCGAGCAGTACTTC

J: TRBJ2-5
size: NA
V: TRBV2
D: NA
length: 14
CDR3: CASRTGTGVMAQYF
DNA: TGTGCCAGCAGAACCGGGACTGGGGTGATGGCCCAGTACTTC

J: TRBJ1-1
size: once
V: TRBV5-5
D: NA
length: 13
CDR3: CASSSRENTEAFF
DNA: TGTGCCAGCAGCTCCAGGGAAAACACTGAAGCTTTCTTT

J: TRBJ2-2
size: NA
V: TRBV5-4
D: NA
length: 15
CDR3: CASSLARGNTGELFF
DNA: TGTGCCAGCAGCTTGGCCAGAGGAAACACCGGGGAGCTGTTTTTT

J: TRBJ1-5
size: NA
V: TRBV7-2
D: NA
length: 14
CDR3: CASSLVSKNQPQHF
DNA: TGTGCCAGCAGCTTAGTGAGCAAAAATCAGCCCCAGCATTTT

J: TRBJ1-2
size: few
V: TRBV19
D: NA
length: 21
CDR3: CASSTRFGGLGSREGTDGYTF
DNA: TGTGCCAGTAGTACCAGGTTCGGGGGTCTAGGGTCTAGGGAAGGTACGGATGGCTACACCTTC

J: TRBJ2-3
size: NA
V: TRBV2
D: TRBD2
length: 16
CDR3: CASSEKGTSGTDTQYF
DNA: TGTGCCAGCAGTGAAAAAGGGACTAGCGGCACAGATACGCAGTATTTT

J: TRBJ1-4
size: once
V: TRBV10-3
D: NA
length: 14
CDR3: CAISEMQGQEKLFF
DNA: TGTGCCATCAGTGAGATGCAGGGTCAGGAAAAACTGTTTTTT

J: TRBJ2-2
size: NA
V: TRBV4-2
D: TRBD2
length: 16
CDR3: CASSQDVLAGGGELFF
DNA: TGTGCCAGCAGCCAAGATGTGCTAGCGGGAGGTGGGGAGCTGTTTTTT

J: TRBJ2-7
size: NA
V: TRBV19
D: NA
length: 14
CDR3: CASSTGLEYHEQYF
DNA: TGTGCCAGCAGTACCGGGTTGGAGTATCACGAGCAGTACTTC

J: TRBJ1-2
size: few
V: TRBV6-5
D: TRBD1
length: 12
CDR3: CASRTGPHGYTF
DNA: TGTGCCAGCAGGACAGGGCCCCATGGCTACACCTTC

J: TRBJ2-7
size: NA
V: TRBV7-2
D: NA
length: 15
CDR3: CASSLSAGLPYEQYF
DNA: TGTGCCAGCAGCTTATCGGCGGGGCTACCCTACGAGCAGTACTTC

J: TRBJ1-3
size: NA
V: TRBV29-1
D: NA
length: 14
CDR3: CSVEAAGQGNTIYF
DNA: TGCAGCGTTGAAGCTGCAGGCCAAGGAAACACCATATATTTT

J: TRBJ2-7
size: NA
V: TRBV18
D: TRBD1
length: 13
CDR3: CASSPTGGYEQYF
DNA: TGTGCCAGCTCACCGACAGGGGGCTACGAGCAGTACTTC